Reported below is one T cell receptor beta chain. Assay used: immunoSEQ multiplex PCR; TCRdb lists only in-frame clones, some missing. The data hold tens of thousands of clones, with 80% to 90% observed a single time. The data belong to a study of T cells after somatic rescue of genetic block. This CDR3 contains 15 residues. Trimming cost V 4 bases and J 4 bases; bases outside gene matches: 9. Germline CDR1 and CDR2: SGHTA and FQGNSA. The source material was peripheral blood mononuclear cells (PBMCs). The chain uses TRBV7-2 and TRBJ2-7; 8 nucleotides match TRBD2. The source is a woman aged 18 to 35. The CDR3 loop is CASSSLTSVRYEQYF. The CDR3 nucleotides read TGTGCCAGCAGCTCCCTGACTAGCGTTAGGTACGAGCAGTACTTC. Supplemented by reference TRBV7-2 and TRBJ2-7, the full variable domain reads GAGVSQSPSNKVTEKGKDVELRCDPISGHTALYWYRQSLGQGLEFLIYFQGNSAPDKSGLPSDRFSAERTGGSVSTLTIQRTQQEDSAVYLCASSSLTSVRYEQYFGPGTRLTVT.